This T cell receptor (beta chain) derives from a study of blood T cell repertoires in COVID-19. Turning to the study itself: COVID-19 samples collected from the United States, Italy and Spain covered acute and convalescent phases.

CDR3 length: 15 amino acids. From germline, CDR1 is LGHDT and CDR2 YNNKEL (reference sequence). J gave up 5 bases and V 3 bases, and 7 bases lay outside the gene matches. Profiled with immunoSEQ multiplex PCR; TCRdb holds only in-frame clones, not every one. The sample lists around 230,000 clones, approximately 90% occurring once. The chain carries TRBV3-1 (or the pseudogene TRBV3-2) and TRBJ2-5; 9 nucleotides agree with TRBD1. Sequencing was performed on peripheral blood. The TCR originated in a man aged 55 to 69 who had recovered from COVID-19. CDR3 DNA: TGTGCCAGCAGCCAGGGCACAGGGGGCAGTGAGACCCAGTACTTC. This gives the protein CASSQGTGGSETQYF.